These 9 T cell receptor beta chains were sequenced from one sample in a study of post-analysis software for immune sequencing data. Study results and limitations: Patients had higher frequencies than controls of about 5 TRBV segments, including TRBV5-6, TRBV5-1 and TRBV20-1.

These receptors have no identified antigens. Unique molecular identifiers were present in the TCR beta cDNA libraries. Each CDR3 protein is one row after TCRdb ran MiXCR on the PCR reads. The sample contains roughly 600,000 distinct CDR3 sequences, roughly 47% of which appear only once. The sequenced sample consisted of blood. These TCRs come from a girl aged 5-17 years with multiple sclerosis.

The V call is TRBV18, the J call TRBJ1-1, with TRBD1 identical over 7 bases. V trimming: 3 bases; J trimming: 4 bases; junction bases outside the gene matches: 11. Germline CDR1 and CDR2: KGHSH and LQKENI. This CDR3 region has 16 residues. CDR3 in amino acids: CASSPPNDRAGTEAFF. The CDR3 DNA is TGTGCCAGCTCACCGCCGAATGACAGGGCGGGCACTGAAGCTTTCTTT. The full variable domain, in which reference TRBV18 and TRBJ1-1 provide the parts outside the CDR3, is NAGVMQNPRHLVRRRGQEARLRCSPMKGHSHVYWYRQLPEEGLKFMVYLQKENIIDESGMPKERFSAEFPKEGPSILRIQQVVRGDSAAYFCASSPPNDRAGTEAFFGQGTRLTVV.

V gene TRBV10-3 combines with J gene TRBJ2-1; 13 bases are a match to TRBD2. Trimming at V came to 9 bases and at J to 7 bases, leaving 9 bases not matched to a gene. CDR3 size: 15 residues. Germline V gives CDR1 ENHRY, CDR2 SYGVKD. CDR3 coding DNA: TGTGCCATGGGACTAGCGGGATCCCTTTTGAATGAGCAGTTCTTC. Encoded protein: CAMGLAGSLLNEQFF.

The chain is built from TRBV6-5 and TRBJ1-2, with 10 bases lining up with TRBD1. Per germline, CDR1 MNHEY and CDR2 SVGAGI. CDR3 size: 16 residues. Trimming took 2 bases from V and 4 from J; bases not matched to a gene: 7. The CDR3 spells CASSYTGTGAIYGYTF. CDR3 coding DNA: TGTGCCAGCAGTTACACCGGGACAGGGGCCATCTATGGCTACACCTTC.

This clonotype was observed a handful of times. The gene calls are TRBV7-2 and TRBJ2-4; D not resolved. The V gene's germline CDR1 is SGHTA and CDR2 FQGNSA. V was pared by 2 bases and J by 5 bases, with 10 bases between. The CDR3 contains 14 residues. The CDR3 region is CASSLYGGENIQYF. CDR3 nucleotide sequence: TGTGCCAGCAGCTTATATGGTGGGGAAAACATTCAGTACTTC.

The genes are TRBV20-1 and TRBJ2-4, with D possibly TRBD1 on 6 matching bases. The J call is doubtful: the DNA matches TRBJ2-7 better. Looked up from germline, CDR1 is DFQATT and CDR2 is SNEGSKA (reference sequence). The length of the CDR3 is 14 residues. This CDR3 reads CSARDRGQTYEQYF. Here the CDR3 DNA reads TGCAGTGCTAGAGATCGCGGACAGACCTACGAGCAGTACTTC.

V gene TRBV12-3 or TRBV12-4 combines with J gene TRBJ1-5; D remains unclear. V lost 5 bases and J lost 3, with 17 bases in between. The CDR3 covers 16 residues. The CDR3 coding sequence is TGTGCCAGCAGTAAGAGGGATGGGTTCTTCAATCAGCCCCAGCATTTT. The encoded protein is CASSKRDGFFNQPQHF.

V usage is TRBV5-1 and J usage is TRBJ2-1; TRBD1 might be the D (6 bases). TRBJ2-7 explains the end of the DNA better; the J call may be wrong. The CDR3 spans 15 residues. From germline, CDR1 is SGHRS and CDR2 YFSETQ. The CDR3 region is CASSSNTGKGNEQYF. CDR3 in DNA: TGCGCCAGCAGCTCAAACACAGGGAAGGGCAATGAGCAGTACTTC.

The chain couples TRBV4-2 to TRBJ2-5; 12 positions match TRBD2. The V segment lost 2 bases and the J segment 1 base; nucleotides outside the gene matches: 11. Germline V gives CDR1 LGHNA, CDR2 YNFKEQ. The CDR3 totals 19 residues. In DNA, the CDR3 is TGTGCCAGCAGCCAACGTTGGACTAGCGGGGCAAGGGGCCAAGAGACCCAGTACTTC. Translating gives CASSQRWTSGARGQETQYF.

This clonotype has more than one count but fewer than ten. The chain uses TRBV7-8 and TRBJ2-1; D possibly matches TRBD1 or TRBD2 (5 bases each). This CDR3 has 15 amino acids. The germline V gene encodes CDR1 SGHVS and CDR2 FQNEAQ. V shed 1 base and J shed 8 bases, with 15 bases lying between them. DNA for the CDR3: TGTGCCAGCAGCTTAGAGGGACCCCTGGGCGATGAGCAGTTCTTC. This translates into CASSLEGPLGDEQFF.